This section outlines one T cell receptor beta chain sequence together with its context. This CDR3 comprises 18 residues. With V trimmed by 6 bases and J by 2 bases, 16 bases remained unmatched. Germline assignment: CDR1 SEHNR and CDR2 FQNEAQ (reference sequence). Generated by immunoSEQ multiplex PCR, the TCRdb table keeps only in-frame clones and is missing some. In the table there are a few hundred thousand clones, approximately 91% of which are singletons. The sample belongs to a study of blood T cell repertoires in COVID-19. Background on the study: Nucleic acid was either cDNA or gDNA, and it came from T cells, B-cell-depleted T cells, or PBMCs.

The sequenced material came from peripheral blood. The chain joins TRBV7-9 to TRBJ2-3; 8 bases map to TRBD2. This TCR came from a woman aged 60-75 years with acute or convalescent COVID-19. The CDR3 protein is CASRHIVGGRPSTDTQYF. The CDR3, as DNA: TGTGCCAGCAGGCATATAGTGGGCGGGAGGCCTTCCACAGATACGCAGTATTTT. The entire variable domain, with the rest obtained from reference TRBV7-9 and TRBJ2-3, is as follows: DTGVSQNPRHKITKRGQNVTFRCDPISEHNRLYWYRQTLGQGPEFLTYFQNEAQLEKSRLLSDRFSAERPKGSFSTLEIQRTEQGDSAMYLCASRHIVGGRPSTDTQYFGPGTRLTVL.